The 22 T cell receptor beta chains listed next were all sequenced from one sample in a study of blood T cells in healthy people across ages. A sample-barcoded 5' primer and a J-beta primer mix were used in a second PCR of roughly 7 to 11 cycles. TCRdb re-analysed the 5' RACE reads in MiXCR, keeping a single row per CDR3 protein. Counted here are about 1,400,000 distinct CDR3 sequences, approximately 40% occurring once; the ten biggest clones make up roughly 8.2%. Sample: blood. The receptors were sampled from a woman between 18 and 29 years old in good health.

This clonotype was observed a handful of times. The chain links TRBV29-1 to TRBJ2-1; D remains ambiguous. The length of the CDR3 is 14 residues. The ends were cut back, 4 bases at V and 0 bases at J, with 10 bases in the middle. Germline lookup yields CDR1 SQVTM and CDR2 ANQGSEA. For the CDR3, the DNA is TGCAGCGTTGCAGTGCAGAGCTCCTACAATGAGCAGTTCTTC. Translated, it gives CSVAVQSSYNEQFF.

The V gene is TRBV20-1, the J gene TRBJ2-4; D is unclear. CDR1 and CDR2 (germline): DFQATT, SNEGSKA (reference sequence). Trimming removed 0 bases at V and 13 bases at J, with 22 bases between. The CDR3 contains 15 residues. CDR3 sequence (DNA): TGCAGTGCTAGAGATTACCGGCAAATCTCCTACAAGCAGTACTTC. As protein: CSARDYRQISYKQYF.

The rearrangement uses TRBV15 and TRBJ2-1; perhaps D is TRBD1 or TRBD2 (5 bases each). From germline, CDR1 is LNHNV and CDR2 YYDKDF (reference sequence). V dropped 3 bases and J dropped 10 bases, with 19 bases sitting between them. The CDR3 length is 15 residues. CDR3 in DNA: TGTGCCACCAGCAGGGGACCTAACCAAGGGTACGAGCAGTTCTTC. Amino acids: CATSRGPNQGYEQFF.

V and J are TRBV7-9 and TRBJ2-5; tentatively, D is TRBD2 (6 bases). The CDR3 covers 16 residues. Germline lookup yields CDR1 SEHNR and CDR2 FQNEAQ (reference sequence). The germline V and J ends were trimmed by 1 base and 5 bases, with 17 bases remaining between them. The CDR3 nucleotides are TGTGCCAGCAGCTTAGGTGAATGGCGGGAAGGTGAGACCCAGTACTTC. Protein product: CASSLGEWREGETQYF.

V is TRBV5-1 and J is TRBJ1-2; possibly TRBD1 for D (6 bases). With 0 bases removed from V and 4 bases from J, the gap between germline ends came to 19 bases. The CDR3 runs to 17 residues. Germline lookup yields CDR1 SGHRS and CDR2 YFSETQ. CDR3 coding DNA: TGCGCCAGCAGCTTGGCTGGGGGGGGCAGCCCTATCTATGGCTACACCTTC. Its protein product is CASSLAGGGSPIYGYTF.

The chain uses TRBV21-1 and TRBJ2-5; the D call in the table, TRBD1, was not verified against the DNA. The J call may be mistaken, given a closer DNA end match to TRBJ2-7. TRBV21-1 is marked as a pseudogene. The CDR3 consists of 16 residues. Here the CDR3 reads CASSKTLAQGAYEQYF. As DNA, the CDR3 is TGTGCCAGCAGCAAAACCCTGGCCCAAGGAGCCTACGAGCAGTACTTC.

This clonotype has only a few counts. CDR3 bases: TGTGCCAGCAAGGGGACCGGCTATGGCTACACCTTC. Protein product: CASKGTGYGYTF. The chain is built from TRBV28 and TRBJ1-2, with a possible D match to TRBD1 (5 bases). Germline V gene data show CDR1 as MDHEN and CDR2 as SYDVKM. V lost 7 bases and J lost 4, with 10 bases in between. The CDR3 is 12 residues long.

The chain employs TRBV6-6 and TRBJ2-7; 7 bases line up with TRBD1. Germline trimming cut 2 bases from V and 6 bases from J; bases unmatched to any gene: 7. The CDR3 is made up of 14 amino acids. Germline V gene sequence: CDR1 MNHNY, CDR2 SVGAGI (reference sequence). The DNA of the CDR3 is TGTGCCAGCAGTTACCAAAAAACAGGGGCCGAGCAGTACTTC. Translation: CASSYQKTGAEQYF.

This clonotype was observed a handful of times. The chain joins TRBV6-2 or TRBV6-3 to TRBJ2-3; 7 bases fit TRBD1. J was trimmed by 3 bases and V by 5 bases; bases with no gene match: 11. CDR3 length: 16 amino acids. Germline CDR1 and CDR2: MNHEY and SVGEGT. This CDR3 reads CASSTSGQARTDTQYF. In DNA, the CDR3 is TGTGCCAGCAGTACCTCCGGACAGGCGAGGACAGATACGCAGTATTTT.

The rearrangement links TRBV15 to TRBJ2-3, with D hard to call. The CDR3 contains 15 residues. Germline CDR1 reads LNHNV; CDR2 reads YYDKDF (reference sequence). Trimming pared 0 bases from V and 1 base from J, leaving 8 bases between. The CDR3 nucleotides are TGTGCCACCAGCAGAGATCTGGAGCGCACAGATACGCAGTATTTT. It yields the protein CATSRDLERTDTQYF.

This clonotype showed up many times. The rearrangement joins TRBV7-9 to TRBJ2-5, with D perhaps matching TRBD2 (5 bases). In germline, CDR1 is SEHNR, CDR2 FQNEAQ (reference sequence). Trimming pared 3 bases from V and 5 bases from J, leaving 16 bases between. This CDR3 is 15 amino acids long. This CDR3 is CASSFVGGGMETQYF. CDR3 nucleotides: TGTGCCAGCAGCTTTGTTGGCGGAGGTATGGAGACCCAGTACTTC.

Only a few counts were recorded for this clonotype. The V call is TRBV4-2, the J call TRBJ1-2; D is uncertain. The germline V and J ends were trimmed by 4 bases and 8 bases, with 20 bases remaining between them. The CDR3 sequence is 15 residues long. Germline CDR1 LGHNA, CDR2 YNFKEQ. Here the CDR3 DNA reads TGTGCCAGCAGCCCCACCCTTGACCGGATTGAGGGCTACACCTTC. Encoded protein: CASSPTLDRIEGYTF.

The chain has TRBV13 and TRBJ2-3, with D maybe TRBD2 (6 bases). This CDR3 is 13 amino acids long. The germline V gene encodes CDR1 PRHDT and CDR2 FYEKMQ (reference sequence). As DNA, the CDR3 is TGTGTCGCGAGGAGGGCTAGCACAGATACGCAGTATTTT. Residues: CVARRASTDTQYF.

This clonotype was recorded only once. The genes are TRBV5-1 and TRBJ1-3, with 9 bases aligning to TRBD1. With V trimmed by 2 bases and J by 0 bases, 12 bases remained unmatched. Germline CDR1 is SGHRS and CDR2 is YFSETQ. The CDR3 is made up of 19 amino acids. The CDR3 loop reads CASSLTGGPFLYSGNTIYF. CDR3 bases: TGCGCCAGCAGCTTAACAGGGGGCCCTTTCCTATACTCTGGAAACACCATATATTTT.

This clonotype was observed a handful of times. The V call is TRBV11-2, the J call TRBJ1-1; no reliable D call. This CDR3 comprises 14 residues. With 1 base removed from V and 0 bases from J, the gap between germline ends came to 6 bases. CDR1 SGHAT and CDR2 FQNNGV come from the germline V gene. CDR3 DNA: TGTGCCAGCAGCTTAGCAGATGTGAACACTGAAGCTTTCTTT. Its protein is CASSLADVNTEAFF.

V and J are TRBV24-1 and TRBJ2-5; weak D call: TRBD2 (5 bases). Trimming pared 9 bases from V and 4 bases from J, leaving 32 bases between. Germline V gives CDR1 KGHDR, CDR2 SFDVKD. The CDR3 is 19 amino acids. CDR3 loop: CATSPRGATGIPTRETQYF. As DNA, the CDR3 is TGTGCCACCTCTCCCCGGGGTGCCACCGGGATCCCTACACGAGAGACCCAGTACTTC.

This clonotype came up many times. This chain connects TRBV18 to TRBJ1-2; TRBD1 agrees at 7 bases. The CDR3 sequence is 15 residues long. After removal of 2 bases from V and 8 bases from J, the junction contained 11 bases not matched to a gene. Germline V gene sequence: CDR1 KGHSH, CDR2 LQKENI. The CDR3 sequence is CASSPRQGPPEGYTF. CDR3 DNA: TGTGCCAGCTCACCAAGACAGGGCCCCCCGGAAGGCTACACCTTC.

This chain joins TRBV5-4 and TRBJ2-7; 7 nucleotides agree with TRBD1. CDR3 length: 15 amino acids. CDR1 is SGHNT and CDR2 is YYREEE in the germline V gene (reference sequence). V lost 0 bases to trimming and J lost 3 bases; unmatched junction nucleotides: 6. The CDR3 here is CASSLVGRQGYEQYF. DNA of the CDR3: TGTGCCAGCAGCTTGGTGGGTCGACAGGGCTACGAGCAGTACTTC. Filled out from reference TRBV5-4 and TRBJ2-7, the complete variable domain reads ETGVTQSPTHLIKTRGQQVTLRCSSQSGHNTVSWYQQALGQGPQFIFQYYREEENGRGNFPPRFSGLQFPNYSSELNVNALELDDSALYLCASSLVGRQGYEQYFGPGTRLTVT.

This clonotype was recorded a few times. The chain has TRBV10-3 and TRBJ2-7; TRBD1 matches at 9 bases. CDR1 is ENHRY, CDR2 SYGVKD, per germline. This CDR3 region has 13 residues. Trimming removed 6 bases from V and 6 bases from J; junction bases left unmatched: 6. The CDR3 is CAIRGDRVSEQYF. The CDR3 DNA is TGTGCCATCAGAGGGGACAGGGTGTCCGAGCAGTACTTC.

This clonotype was counted a few times. The V call is TRBV5-1, the J call TRBJ1-5, with D possibly TRBD1 on 5 matching bases. The CDR3 has 14 amino acids. Germline values: CDR1 SGHRS, CDR2 YFSETQ. V was trimmed by 4 bases and J by 5 bases, leaving 13 bases between them. The CDR3 reads CASSPGHSDQPQHF. For the CDR3, the DNA is TGCGCCAGCAGCCCCGGACACAGCGATCAGCCCCAGCATTTT.

This clonotype was counted a few times. This chain joins TRBV20-1 and TRBJ1-1, with a possible D match to TRBD1 (6 bases). The germline CDR1 and CDR2 sequences are DFQATT and SNEGSKA (reference sequence). The CDR3 contains 14 residues. This CDR3 reads CTGVGGLTNTEAFF. The CDR3 coding sequence is TGCACCGGGGTAGGGGGACTGACCAACACTGAAGCTTTCTTT.

The sample holds a few counts of this clonotype. V gene TRBV9 combines with J gene TRBJ2-7; possibly TRBD2 for D (6 bases). The V gene lost 7 bases and the J gene lost 2 bases, with 13 bases spanning the gap. The germline gives CDR1 SGDLS, CDR2 YYNGEE. CDR3 size: 13 residues. CDR3 in amino acids: CASGSGSAYEQYF. CDR3 DNA sequence: TGTGCCAGCGGAAGCGGGTCTGCCTACGAGCAGTACTTC.